This T cell receptor (beta chain) was sequenced during a study of blood T cell repertoires in COVID-19. Study-level background: The origin of the acute and convalescent COVID-19 samples was the United States, Italy and Spain. The analysed material was cDNA or gDNA that came from T cells, B-cell-depleted T cells, or PBMCs.

Authors' methods: Using reference gene primer amplification, nucleated cell counts were estimated. Only in-frame clones appear in the TCRdb table, and some are missing; sequencing was by immunoSEQ multiplex PCR. The V and J calls and clone size were taken over from that table, and D and trimming were inferred from the DNA. Of some 130,000 clones listed, 65% to 90% were seen once; the top ten hold approximately 10%. With 0 bases clipped from V and 5 bases from J, the junction kept 6 bases outside the gene matches. The CDR3 has 15 residues. Germline V lookup: CDR1 SGDLS, CDR2 YYNGEE. The material sequenced was peripheral blood. This rearrangement joins TRBV9 to TRBJ1-2; 8 positions match TRBD1. The sequence came from a man at least 80 years old with acute or convalescent COVID-19. CDR3 loop: CASSVGQGMGYGYTF. CDR3 DNA: TGTGCCAGCAGCGTAGGACAGGGGATGGGGTATGGCTACACCTTC.